The T cell receptor (beta chain) under discussion was sequenced for a study of CD8 T cells in ankylosing spondylitis. Study-wide points: Disease-linked clones bore a CD8+ phenotype and were relatively rare in peripheral blood. In reactive arthritis synovial fluid and blood, some motif variants had been reported before. A motif of seven or eight highly homologous TCR beta variants was seen as apparently characteristic of ankylosing spondylitis blood.

Details on this clonotype: Its antigen is as yet unknown.

Quantitative 5'-RACE with molecular barcodes generated TCR beta libraries. One entry per CDR3 protein results from TCRdb running MiXCR on the 5' RACE reads. The sample includes fewer than 250,000 distinct CDR3 sequences, about 30% seen only once; the top ten take approximately 4%. This receptor was obtained from a male donor with ankylosing spondylitis or in good health (not recorded which). Sequences were obtained from blood, either unsorted or a sorted T cell fraction (not recorded which).

For the CDR3, the DNA is TGCGCCAGCAGCCAGGAGAGTTTGAACACTGAAGCTTTCTTT. Translated, it gives CASSQESLNTEAFF. V usage is TRBV4-1 and J usage is TRBJ1-1; no clear D. This CDR3 is built from 14 residues. Per the germline V gene, CDR1 is MGHRA and CDR2 is YSYEKL. V was trimmed by 3 bases and J by 0 bases, leaving 8 bases between them.